This entry features one T cell receptor (beta chain) sequence. The source of the sample is a study of OX40 agonist ivuxolimab in advanced cancers. Study background: Ivuxolimab, which patients received intravenously every 2 weeks, was dosed at 0.01 to 10 mg/kg. Eligibility admitted prior anti-PD-1, anti-PD-L1 or anti-CTLA-4 therapy; 40% had some. From about 23 to 85 years was the age range, with a mean of around 60 years, and approximately 84% were male.

Clones were sequenced by immunoSEQ multiplex PCR, and TCRdb holds only the in-frame ones, with some missing. The table shows around 90,000 clones, with more than 75% occurring only once. Unmatched junction bases numbered 5, after V lost 9 bases and J lost 6 bases. This CDR3 region has 12 residues. Germline V CDR1 and CDR2: SNHLY, FYNNEI. The receptor was isolated from an adult with an advanced solid tumor such as melanoma, head and neck, liver or kidney cancer. The material was CD4+ or CD8+ T cells sorted from blood, obtained in a trial of the OX40 agonist ivuxolimab. The chain recombines TRBV2 with TRBJ1-5; TRBD1 aligns across 7 bases. For the CDR3, the DNA is TGTGCCAGTCGACAGGGAGGTCAGCCCCAGCATTTT. As protein: CASRQGGQPQHF.